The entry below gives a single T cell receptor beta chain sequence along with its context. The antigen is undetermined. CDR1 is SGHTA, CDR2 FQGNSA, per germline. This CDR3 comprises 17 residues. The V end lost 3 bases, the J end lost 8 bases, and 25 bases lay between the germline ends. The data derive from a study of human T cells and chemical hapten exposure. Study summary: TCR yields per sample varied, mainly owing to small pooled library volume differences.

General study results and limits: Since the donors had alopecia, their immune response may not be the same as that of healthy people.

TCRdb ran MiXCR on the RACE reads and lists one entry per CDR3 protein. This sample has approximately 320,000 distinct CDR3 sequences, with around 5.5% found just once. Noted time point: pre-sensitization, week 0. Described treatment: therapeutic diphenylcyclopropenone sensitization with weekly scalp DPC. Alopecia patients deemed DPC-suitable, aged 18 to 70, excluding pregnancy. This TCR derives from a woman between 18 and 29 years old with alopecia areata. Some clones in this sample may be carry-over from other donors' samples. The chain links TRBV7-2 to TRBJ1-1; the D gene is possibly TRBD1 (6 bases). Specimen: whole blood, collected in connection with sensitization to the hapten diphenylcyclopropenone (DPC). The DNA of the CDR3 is TGTGCCAGCAGCTTTTCGGCAGGGGCAGGTTCAATTACCGAAGCTTTCTTT. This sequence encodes CASSFSAGAGSITEAFF.